One and the same sample provided the 14 T cell receptor beta chains below, sequenced in a study. TCRdb redid the calling of the 5' RACE reads with MiXCR, one entry per CDR3 protein. The table includes about 57,000 distinct CDR3 sequences, more than 25% detected once. The sorted Tregs were CD4+CD25+CD127-/low cells. Sample: tumor-infiltrating Tregs sorted from the breast tumor. These receptor sequences come from a female donor with breast cancer.

This clonotype has only a few counts. The chain carries TRBV4-1 and TRBJ1-3; 7 nucleotides agree with TRBD1. The CDR3 length is 15 residues. Germline-derived CDR1 and CDR2 are MGHRA and YSYEKL. V was clipped by 3 bases and J by 4 bases; unmatched bases: 6. CDR3 amino acids: CASSHGTAEGNTIYF. CDR3 nucleotide sequence: TGCGCCAGCAGCCACGGGACAGCCGAAGGAAACACCATATATTTT.

This rearrangement joins TRBV9 to TRBJ2-6, with unresolved D. This CDR3 has 14 residues. The germline V gene encodes CDR1 SGDLS and CDR2 YYNGEE. V shed 4 bases and J shed 4 bases, with 9 bases lying between them. The CDR3, as DNA: TGTGCCAGCAGCTCCCCCCGAGGGGCCAACGTCCTGACTTTC. Its protein is CASSSPRGANVLTF.

At least ten counts were recorded for this clonotype. J is TRBJ2-3 and V is TRBV10-2; 10 nucleotides line up with TRBD2. Germline loops: CDR1 WSHSY, CDR2 SAAADI. The CDR3 runs to 16 residues. V dropped 1 base and J dropped 2; count of bases not matched to a gene: 3. CDR3 coding DNA: TGCGCCAGCAGTGAGTTTAGCGGGGGGCCCACAGATACGCAGTATTTT. This codes for CASSEFSGGPTDTQYF.

This clonotype was recorded at least ten times. V is TRBV3-1 and J is TRBJ2-1; TRBD2 matches 12 bases. Germline lookup yields CDR1 LGHDT and CDR2 YNNKEL (reference sequence). J was trimmed by 4 bases and V by 0 bases; bases with no gene match: 7. The CDR3 is 18 amino acids. The CDR3 DNA reads as TGTGCCAGCAGCCAAGACTTTAGGACTAGCGGGACGTACAATGAGCAGTTCTTC. It encodes CASSQDFRTSGTYNEQFF.

The V and J genes are TRBV2 and TRBJ2-3, with TRBD1 matching 9 bases. This CDR3 contains 14 residues. J gave up 3 bases and V 7 bases, and 5 bases lay outside the gene matches. CDR1 is SNHLY and CDR2 is FYNNEI in the germline V gene. The CDR3 reads CASTDRGRTDTQYF. CDR3 bases: TGTGCCAGCACAGACAGGGGGAGGACAGATACGCAGTATTTT.

As regards this clonotype: This may be a read error: a much more frequent sequence differs by one nucleotide. The final CDR3 position lacks the conserved phenylalanine or tryptophan, pointing to a likely read error. J is TRBJ1-1 and V is TRBV29-1; a possible D gene is TRBD1 (5 bases). The CDR3 covers 11 residues. Germline-derived CDR1 and CDR2 are SQVTM and ANQGSEA. V was cut by 7 bases and J by 2 bases, with 8 bases left in between. The CDR3 here is CSAGHNTEAFV. CDR3 DNA sequence: TGCAGCGCCGGACATAACACTGAAGCTTTCGTT.

The rearrangement uses TRBV20-1 and TRBJ1-1; TRBD1 matches at 7 bases. The germline V gene has CDR1 DFQATT and CDR2 SNEGSKA (reference sequence). CDR3 length equals 19 residues. With V trimmed by 6 bases and J by 0 bases, 22 bases remained unmatched. CDR3 residues: CSAPRDSTVTALLNTEAFF. The CDR3 coding sequence is TGCAGTGCCCCCCGGGACAGCACCGTGACCGCTCTCCTGAACACTGAAGCTTTCTTT.

This clonotype was detected only a few times. CDR3 in amino acids: CASSFQSNTEAFF. CDR3 DNA sequence: TGTGCCAGCAGCTTTCAGTCGAACACTGAAGCTTTCTTT. V and J are TRBV5-5 and TRBJ1-1; the D is unclear. The ends were cut back, 2 bases at V and 1 base at J, with 6 bases in the middle. CDR3 length equals 13 residues. Per germline, CDR1 SGHKS and CDR2 YYEKEE (reference sequence).

The rearrangement uses TRBV29-1 and TRBJ1-1; TRBD1 might be the D (5 bases). The CDR3 consists of 12 residues. CDR1 and CDR2 from the germline V gene are SQVTM and ANQGSEA. The V end was cut by 7 bases, the J end by 3 bases, with 12 bases between. CDR3 region: CSAGRGYTEAFF. In DNA, the CDR3 is TGCAGCGCCGGTAGGGGTTACACTGAAGCTTTCTTT.

This chain joins TRBV24-1 and TRBJ2-1, with D unresolved. There are 15 residues in the CDR3. Germline assignment: CDR1 KGHDR and CDR2 SFDVKD. Trimming shortened V by 4 bases and J by 8 bases, and 17 bases separated the two germline ends. CDR3 DNA sequence: TGTGCCACCAGTGACCCCGGTCCCGGTATTCATGAGCAGTTCTTC. This gives the protein CATSDPGPGIHEQFF.

This clonotype turned up a few times. This chain connects TRBV7-2 to TRBJ2-3, with 8 bases fitting TRBD2. There are 11 residues in the CDR3. Germline V gene lookup returns CDR1 SGHTA and CDR2 FQGNSA. V shed 6 bases, J shed 8 bases, and the junction held 1 base outside the gene matches. The CDR3 region is CASRSGSTQYF. The DNA for the CDR3 is TGTGCCAGCAGGAGCGGGAGTACGCAGTATTTT.

This clonotype occurred many times. V gene TRBV4-3 combines with J gene TRBJ1-4; D is ambiguous. Looked up from germline, CDR1 is LGHNA and CDR2 is YSLEER. The CDR3 spans 14 residues. V dropped 2 bases and J dropped 10 bases, with 14 bases sitting between them. As DNA, the CDR3 is TGCGCCAGCAGCCAAAGGAGCTATGTCGGAAAACTGTTTTTT. Translating gives CASSQRSYVGKLFF.

The rearrangement joins TRBV2 to TRBJ1-2; TRBD1 might be the D (5 bases). The V and J ends lost 8 bases and 2 bases respectively, with 15 bases between them. From germline, CDR1 is SNHLY and CDR2 FYNNEI. The CDR3 is 14 amino acids. CDR3 nucleotides: TGTGCCAGCTATACCGGGACCGGGAACTATGGCTACACCTTC. Amino acids: CASYTGTGNYGYTF.

This clonotype was counted only a few times. This chain joins TRBV27 and TRBJ2-7, with D perhaps matching TRBD1 (5 bases). This CDR3 region has 14 residues. The germline V gene encodes CDR1 MNHEY and CDR2 SMNVEV (reference sequence). With 2 bases removed from V and 0 bases from J, the gap between germline ends came to 8 bases. The CDR3 loop is CASSLTRDSYEQYF. DNA for the CDR3: TGTGCCAGCAGTTTAACCAGGGACTCCTACGAGCAGTACTTC.